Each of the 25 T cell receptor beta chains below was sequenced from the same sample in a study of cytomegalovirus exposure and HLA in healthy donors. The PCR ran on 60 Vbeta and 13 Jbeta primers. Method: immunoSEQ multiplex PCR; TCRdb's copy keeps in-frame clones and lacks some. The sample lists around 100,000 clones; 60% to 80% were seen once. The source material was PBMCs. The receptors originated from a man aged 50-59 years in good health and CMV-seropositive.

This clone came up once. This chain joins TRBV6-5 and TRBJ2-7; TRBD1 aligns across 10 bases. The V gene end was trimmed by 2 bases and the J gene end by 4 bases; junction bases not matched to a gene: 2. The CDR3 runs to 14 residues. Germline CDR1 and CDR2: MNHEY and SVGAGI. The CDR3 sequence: CASSYRDRGYEQYF. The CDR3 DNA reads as TGTGCCAGCAGTTACCGGGACAGGGGTTACGAGCAGTACTTC.

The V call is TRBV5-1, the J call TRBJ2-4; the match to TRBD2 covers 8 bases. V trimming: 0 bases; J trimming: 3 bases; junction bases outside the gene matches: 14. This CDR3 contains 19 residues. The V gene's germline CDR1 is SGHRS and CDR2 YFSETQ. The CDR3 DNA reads TGCGCCAGCAGCTTGGAGGCTAGCGGGTACGAATTGGGCAAAAACATTCAGTACTTC. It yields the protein CASSLEASGYELGKNIQYF.

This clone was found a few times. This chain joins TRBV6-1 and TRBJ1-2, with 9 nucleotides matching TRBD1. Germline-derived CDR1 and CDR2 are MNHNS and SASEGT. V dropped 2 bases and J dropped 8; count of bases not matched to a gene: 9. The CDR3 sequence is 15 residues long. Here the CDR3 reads CASSEPGQGQWGYTF. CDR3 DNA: TGTGCCAGCAGTGAACCGGGACAGGGTCAATGGGGCTACACCTTC.

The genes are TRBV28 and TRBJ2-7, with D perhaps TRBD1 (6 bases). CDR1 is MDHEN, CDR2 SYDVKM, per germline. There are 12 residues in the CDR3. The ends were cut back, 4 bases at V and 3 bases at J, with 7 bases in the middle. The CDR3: CASSSDSYEQYF. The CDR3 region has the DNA TGTGCCAGCAGTTCGGACAGCTACGAGCAGTACTTC. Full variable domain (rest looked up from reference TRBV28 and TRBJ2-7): DVKVTQSSRYLVKRTGEKVFLECVQDMDHENMFWYRQDPGLGLRLIYFSYDVKMKEKGDIPEGYSVSREKKERFSLILESASTNQTSMYLCASSSDSYEQYFGPGTRLTVT.

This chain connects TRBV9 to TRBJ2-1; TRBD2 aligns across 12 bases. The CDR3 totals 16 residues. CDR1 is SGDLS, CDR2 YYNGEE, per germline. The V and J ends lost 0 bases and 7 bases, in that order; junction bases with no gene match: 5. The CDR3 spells CASSVGSSGRGNEQFF. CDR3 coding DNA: TGTGCCAGCAGCGTAGGGTCTAGCGGGAGGGGTAATGAGCAGTTCTTC.

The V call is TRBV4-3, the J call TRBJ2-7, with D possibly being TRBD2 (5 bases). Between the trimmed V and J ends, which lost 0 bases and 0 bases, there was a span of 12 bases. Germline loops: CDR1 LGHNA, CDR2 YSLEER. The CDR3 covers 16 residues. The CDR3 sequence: CASSQDLIATSYEQYF. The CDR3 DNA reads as TGCGCCAGCAGCCAAGATCTGATAGCGACCTCCTACGAGCAGTACTTC.

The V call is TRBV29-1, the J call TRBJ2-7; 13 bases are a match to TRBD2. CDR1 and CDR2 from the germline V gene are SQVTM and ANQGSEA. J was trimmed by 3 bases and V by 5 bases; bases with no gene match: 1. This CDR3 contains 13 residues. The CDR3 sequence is CSVRTSGSYEQYF. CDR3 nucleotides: TGCAGCGTTCGGACTAGCGGGAGCTACGAGCAGTACTTC.

CDR3 residues: CASSLGDYGYTF. In nucleotides, the CDR3 is TGTGCCAGCAGCTTAGGCGACTATGGCTACACCTTC. The chain combines TRBV11-2 with TRBJ1-2; no definite D call. V was pared by 1 base and J by 3 bases, with 3 bases between. The CDR3 loop spans 12 amino acids. In germline, CDR1 is SGHAT, CDR2 FQNNGV.

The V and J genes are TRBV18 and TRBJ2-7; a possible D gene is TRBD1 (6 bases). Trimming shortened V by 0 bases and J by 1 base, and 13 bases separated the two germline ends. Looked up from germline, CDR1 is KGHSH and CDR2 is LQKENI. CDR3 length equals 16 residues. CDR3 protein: CASSPPVRTESYEQYF. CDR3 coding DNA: TGTGCCAGCTCACCACCTGTAAGGACAGAGTCCTACGAGCAGTACTTC.

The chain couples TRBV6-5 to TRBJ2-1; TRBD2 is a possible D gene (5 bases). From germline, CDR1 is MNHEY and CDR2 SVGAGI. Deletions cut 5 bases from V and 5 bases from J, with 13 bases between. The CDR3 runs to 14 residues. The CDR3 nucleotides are TGTGCCAGCAGTAGAGGACGGGGTAACAATGAGCAGTTCTTC. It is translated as CASSRGRGNNEQFF.

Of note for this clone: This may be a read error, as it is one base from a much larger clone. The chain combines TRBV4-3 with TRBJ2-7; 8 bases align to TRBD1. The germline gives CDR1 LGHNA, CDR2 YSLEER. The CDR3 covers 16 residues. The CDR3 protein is CASSPSRQGRPYERYF. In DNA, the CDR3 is TGCGCCAGCAGCCCGAGTCGACAGGGGAGACCCTACGAGCGGTACTTC.

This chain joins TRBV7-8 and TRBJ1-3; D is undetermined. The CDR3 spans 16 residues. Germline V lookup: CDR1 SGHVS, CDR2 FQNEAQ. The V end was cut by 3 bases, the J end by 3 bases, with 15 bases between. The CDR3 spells CASSLTGIGLGNTIYF. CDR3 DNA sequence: TGTGCCAGCAGCTTGACCGGTATCGGACTTGGAAACACCATATATTTT.

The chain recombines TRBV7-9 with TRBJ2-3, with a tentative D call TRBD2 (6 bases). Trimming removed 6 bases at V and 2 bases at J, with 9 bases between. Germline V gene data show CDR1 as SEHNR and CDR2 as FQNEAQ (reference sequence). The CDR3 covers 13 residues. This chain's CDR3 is CASRASVTDTQYF. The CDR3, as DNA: TGTGCCAGCAGGGCTAGCGTCACAGATACGCAGTATTTT.

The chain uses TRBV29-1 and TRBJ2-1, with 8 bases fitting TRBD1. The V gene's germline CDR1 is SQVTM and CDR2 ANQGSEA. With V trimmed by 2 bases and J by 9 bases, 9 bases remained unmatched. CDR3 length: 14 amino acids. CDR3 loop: CSVEMTGAGSEQFF. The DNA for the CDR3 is TGCAGCGTTGAAATGACAGGGGCAGGGAGTGAGCAGTTCTTC.

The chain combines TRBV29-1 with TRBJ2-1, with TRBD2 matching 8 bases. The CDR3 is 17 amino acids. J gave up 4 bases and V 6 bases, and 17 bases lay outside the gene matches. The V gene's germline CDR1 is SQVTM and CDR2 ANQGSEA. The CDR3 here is CSVTKRRAGVFYNEQFF. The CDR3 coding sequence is TGCAGCGTCACAAAACGGAGAGCGGGAGTCTTTTACAATGAGCAGTTCTTC.

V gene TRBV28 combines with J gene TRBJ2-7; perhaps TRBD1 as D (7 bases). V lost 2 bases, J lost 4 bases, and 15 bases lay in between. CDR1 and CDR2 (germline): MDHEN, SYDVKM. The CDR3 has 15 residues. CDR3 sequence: CASSLNQGGIYEQYF. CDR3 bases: TGTGCCAGCAGTTTAAATCAGGGGGGTATATACGAGCAGTACTTC.

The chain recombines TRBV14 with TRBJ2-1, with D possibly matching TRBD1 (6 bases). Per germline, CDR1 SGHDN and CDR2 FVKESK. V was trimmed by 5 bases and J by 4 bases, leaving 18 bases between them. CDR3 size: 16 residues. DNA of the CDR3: TGTGCCAGCAGCTCCCGGAGAGGGGGTGTATACAATGAGCAGTTCTTC. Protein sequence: CASSSRRGGVYNEQFF.

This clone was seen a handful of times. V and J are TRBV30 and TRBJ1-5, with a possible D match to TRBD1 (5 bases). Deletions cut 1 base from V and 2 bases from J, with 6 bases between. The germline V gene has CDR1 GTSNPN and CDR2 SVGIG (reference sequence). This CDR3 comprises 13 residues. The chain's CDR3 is CAWSGGRNQPQHF. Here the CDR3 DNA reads TGTGCCTGGAGTGGGGGCCGCAATCAGCCCCAGCATTTT.

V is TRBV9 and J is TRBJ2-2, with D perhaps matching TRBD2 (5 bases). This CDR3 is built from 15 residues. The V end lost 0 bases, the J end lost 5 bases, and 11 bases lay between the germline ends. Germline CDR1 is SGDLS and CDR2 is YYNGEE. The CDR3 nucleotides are TGTGCCAGCAGCGTAGGGGCTAGCTTTACCGGGGAGCTGTTTTTT. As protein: CASSVGASFTGELFF.

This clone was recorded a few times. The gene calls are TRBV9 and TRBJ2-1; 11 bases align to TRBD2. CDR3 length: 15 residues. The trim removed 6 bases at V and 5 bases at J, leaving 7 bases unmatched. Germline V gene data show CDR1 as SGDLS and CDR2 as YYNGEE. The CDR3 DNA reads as TGTGCCAGCACGGTGGGGACTAGCGGTGACAATGAGCAGTTCTTC. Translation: CASTVGTSGDNEQFF.

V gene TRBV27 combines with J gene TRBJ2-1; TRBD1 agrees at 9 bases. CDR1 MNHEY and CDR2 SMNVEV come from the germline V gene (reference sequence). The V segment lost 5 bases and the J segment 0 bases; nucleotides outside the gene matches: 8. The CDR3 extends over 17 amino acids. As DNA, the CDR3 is TGTGCCAGCAGTCCCCGACAGGGGGGGAGCTCCTACAATGAGCAGTTCTTC. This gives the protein CASSPRQGGSSYNEQFF.

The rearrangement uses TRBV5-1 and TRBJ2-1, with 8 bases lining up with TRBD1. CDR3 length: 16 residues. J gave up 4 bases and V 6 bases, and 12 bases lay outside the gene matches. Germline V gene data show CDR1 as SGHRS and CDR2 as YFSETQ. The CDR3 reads CASKTGWGQEYNEQFF. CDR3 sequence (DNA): TGCGCCAGCAAAACTGGGTGGGGACAGGAGTACAATGAGCAGTTCTTC.

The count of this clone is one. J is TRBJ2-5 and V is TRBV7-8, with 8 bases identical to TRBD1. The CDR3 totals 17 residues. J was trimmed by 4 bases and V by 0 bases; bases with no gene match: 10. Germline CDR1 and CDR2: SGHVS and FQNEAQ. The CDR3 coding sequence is TGTGCCAGCAGCTTAGCGCGTTTTCAGGGGGCTGGAGAGACCCAGTACTTC. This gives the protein CASSLARFQGAGETQYF.

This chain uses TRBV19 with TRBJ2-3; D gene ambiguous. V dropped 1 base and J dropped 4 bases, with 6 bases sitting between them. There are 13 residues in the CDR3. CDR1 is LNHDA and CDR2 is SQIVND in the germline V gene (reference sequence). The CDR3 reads CASSIGSADTQYF. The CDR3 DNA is TGTGCCAGTAGTATAGGGAGCGCAGATACGCAGTATTTT.

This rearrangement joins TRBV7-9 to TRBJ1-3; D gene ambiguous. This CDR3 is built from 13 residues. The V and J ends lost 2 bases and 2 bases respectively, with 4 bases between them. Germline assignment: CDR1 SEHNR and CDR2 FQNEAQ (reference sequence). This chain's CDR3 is CASSLSTGNTIYF. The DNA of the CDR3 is TGTGCCAGCAGCTTAAGCACTGGAAACACCATATATTTT.